Listed below are T cell receptor beta chains from one sample, sequenced in a study of shared clonotypes between healthy human individuals. Assay used: immunoSEQ multiplex PCR; TCRdb lists only in-frame clones, some missing. The sample has 2 million to 2.5 million clones, around 90% seen once. The sequencing sample was made of naive CD4+ T cells from PBMCs. The receptor set was obtained from a man between 18 and 29 years old in good health. Some clones in this sample may be carry-over from other donors' samples. CDR3s include the opening cysteine and the closing phenylalanine or tryptophan. Fields, in order: V gene, D gene, clone size, J gene, CDR3 DNA, CDR3 protein. A D gene is named only where the DNA matches it firmly. Where a row states a size, it is once, few, many or the class of an expanded clone; other rows omit it.

v_gene: TRBV29-1
d_gene: TRBD2
abundance: -
j_gene: TRBJ2-1
CDR3nt: TGCAGCGTTGATGAGACTAGCGGGAGAAGTGAGCAGTTCTTC
CDR3aa: CSVDETSGRSEQFF

v_gene: TRBV6-5
d_gene: -
abundance: -
j_gene: TRBJ2-7
CDR3nt: TGTGCCAGCAGTTACTCGCGGGGCGCTACCTACGAGCAGTACTTC
CDR3aa: CASSYSRGATYEQYF

v_gene: TRBV28
d_gene: TRBD2
abundance: -
j_gene: TRBJ2-3
CDR3nt: TGTGCCAGCAGTTTCCCGGGACTAGCGGGAGCCACAGATACGCAGTATTTT
CDR3aa: CASSFPGLAGATDTQYF

v_gene: TRBV27
d_gene: -
abundance: -
j_gene: TRBJ1-5
CDR3nt: TGTGCCAGCAGTAGCCATCCAGGCCGAAACAGCAATCAGCCCCAGCATTTT
CDR3aa: CASSSHPGRNSNQPQHF

v_gene: TRBV7-2
d_gene: -
abundance: -
j_gene: TRBJ2-1
CDR3nt: TGTGCCAGCAGCTTTGATGCAGGGAGGCGAAATGAGCAGTTCTTC
CDR3aa: CASSFDAGRRNEQFF

v_gene: TRBV5-6
d_gene: TRBD1
abundance: -
j_gene: TRBJ1-6
CDR3nt: TGTGCCAGCAGCCCACGGACAGGTTATAATTCACCCCTCCACTTT
CDR3aa: CASSPRTGYNSPLHF

v_gene: TRBV5-1
d_gene: -
abundance: -
j_gene: TRBJ2-5
CDR3nt: TGCGCCAGCAGCTTGGTGCAGAGAGAGACCCAGTACTTC
CDR3aa: CASSLVQRETQYF

v_gene: TRBV5-6
d_gene: -
abundance: -
j_gene: TRBJ2-3
CDR3nt: TGTGCCAGCAGCCTCGGCCACGTAACGCAGTATTTT
CDR3aa: CASSLGHVTQYF

v_gene: TRBV30
d_gene: TRBD1
abundance: few
j_gene: TRBJ1-1
CDR3nt: TGTGCCTGGAGGGGGACAGGGAAATGGGTAGCTTTCTTT
CDR3aa: CAWRGTGKWVAFF

v_gene: TRBV6-1
d_gene: -
abundance: -
j_gene: TRBJ2-7
CDR3nt: TGTGCCAGCAGTGAAGCACGACAGGGAGGGGAGCAGTACTTC
CDR3aa: CASSEARQGGEQYF